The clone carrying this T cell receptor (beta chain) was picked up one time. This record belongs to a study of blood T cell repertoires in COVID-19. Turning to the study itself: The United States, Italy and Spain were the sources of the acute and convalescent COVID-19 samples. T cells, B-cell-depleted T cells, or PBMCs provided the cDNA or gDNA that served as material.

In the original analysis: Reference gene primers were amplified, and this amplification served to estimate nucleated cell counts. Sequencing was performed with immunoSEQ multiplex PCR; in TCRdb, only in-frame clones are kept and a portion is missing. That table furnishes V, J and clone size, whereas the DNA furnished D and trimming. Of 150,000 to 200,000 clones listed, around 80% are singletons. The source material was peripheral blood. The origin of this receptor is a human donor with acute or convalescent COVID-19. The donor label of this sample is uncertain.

DNA of the CDR3: TGTGCCAGCAGCCCTCGTCTAGCGGCCTTGGGTGTGACCCAGTACTTC. Amino acid sequence: CASSPRLAALGVTQYF. This sequence joins TRBV6-2 or TRBV6-3 and TRBJ2-5; 7 bases match TRBD2. This CDR3 region has 16 residues. Germline trimming cut 6 bases from V and 7 bases from J; bases unmatched to any gene: 17. The V gene's germline CDR1 is MNHEY and CDR2 SVGEGT.